The 13 T cell receptor beta chains given below trace back to one sample, sequenced in a study of blood T cell repertoires in COVID-19. Only in-frame clones appear in the TCRdb table, and some are missing; sequencing was by immunoSEQ multiplex PCR. This sample has 90,000 to 150,000 clones, with about 80% found just once. Material for sequencing was peripheral blood. Every receptor here comes from a man between 65 and 80 years old with acute or convalescent COVID-19.

The rearrangement joins TRBV11-2 to TRBJ2-2, with 7 bases identical to TRBD1. Germline CDR1 and CDR2: SGHAT and FQNNGV. The CDR3 length is 14 residues. Trimming removed 0 bases from V and 6 bases from J; junction bases left unmatched: 1. The CDR3 sequence is CASSLEDRAGELFF. CDR3 DNA: TGTGCCAGCAGCTTAGAAGACAGGGCCGGGGAGCTGTTTTTT.

This clone was detected only once. The V and J genes are TRBV7-9 and TRBJ2-7; 8 bases fit TRBD1. This CDR3 spans 13 amino acids. Germline trimming cut 1 base from V and 5 bases from J; bases unmatched to any gene: 1. Per the germline V gene, CDR1 is SEHNR and CDR2 is FQNEAQ (reference sequence). The CDR3 spells CASSLETGDEQYF. The CDR3 DNA reads TGTGCCAGCAGCTTAGAGACAGGGGACGAGCAGTACTTC.

The chain uses TRBV19 and TRBJ1-5, with unresolved D. CDR3 length equals 15 residues. Germline values: CDR1 LNHDA, CDR2 SQIVND (reference sequence). Trimming left V 10 bases short and J 0 bases short, with 16 bases between. The CDR3: CATSDGDSSNQPQHF. DNA for the CDR3: TGTGCCACCTCGGACGGGGATTCTAGCAATCAGCCCCAGCATTTT.

The chain employs TRBV19 and TRBJ1-1; tentatively, D is TRBD1 (5 bases). This CDR3 is built from 14 residues. Germline V CDR1 and CDR2: LNHDA, SQIVND (reference sequence). V lost 5 bases, J lost 4 bases, and 14 bases lay in between. CDR3: CASSSGEGSTEAFF. The DNA for the CDR3 is TGTGCCAGTAGTTCCGGGGAGGGGAGCACTGAAGCTTTCTTT.

CDR3 DNA sequence: TGTGCCAGCAGCGTATCGTGGACAGGGGGCGCGGGGACCGGGGAGCTGTTTTTT. Protein sequence: CASSVSWTGGAGTGELFF. V gene TRBV9 combines with J gene TRBJ2-2; 11 nucleotides align to TRBD1. The CDR3 runs to 18 residues. CDR1 is SGDLS and CDR2 is YYNGEE in the germline V gene. With 1 base clipped from V and 5 bases from J, the junction kept 10 bases outside the gene matches.

The chain carries TRBV5-1 and TRBJ1-1; 10 bases fit TRBD1. The CDR3 is 15 amino acids. Per the germline V gene, CDR1 is SGHRS and CDR2 is YFSETQ. Trimming cost V 4 bases and J 3 bases; bases outside gene matches: 6. In DNA, the CDR3 is TGCGCCAGCAGCAGGGGGGACAGGGGCGACACTGAAGCTTTCTTT. Its translation is CASSRGDRGDTEAFF. The full variable domain, completed using reference TRBV5-1 and TRBJ1-1, is KAGVTQTPRYLIKTRGQQVTLSCSPISGHRSVSWYQQTPGQGLQFLFEYFSETQRNKGNFPGRFSGRQFSNSRSEMNVSTLELGDSALYLCASSRGDRGDTEAFFGQGTRLTVV.

V and J are TRBV18 and TRBJ2-2; 8 bases match TRBD1. Germline values: CDR1 KGHSH, CDR2 LQKENI. CDR3 length: 15 amino acids. V shed 0 bases, J shed 6 bases, and the junction held 3 bases outside the gene matches. The CDR3 bases are TGTGCCAGCTCACCACCTCTCAGGGGGCCCGGGGAGCTGTTTTTT. This encodes CASSPPLRGPGELFF. The entire variable domain, with the rest obtained from reference TRBV18 and TRBJ2-2, is as follows: NAGVMQNPRHLVRRRGQEARLRCSPMKGHSHVYWYRQLPEEGLKFMVYLQKENIIDESGMPKERFSAEFPKEGPSILRIQQVVRGDSAAYFCASSPPLRGPGELFFGEGSRLTVL.

The chain uses TRBV5-8 and TRBJ2-3, with 8 nucleotides matching TRBD2. The CDR3 consists of 16 residues. Germline CDR1 is SGHTS and CDR2 is YDEGEE. V dropped 4 bases and J dropped 4; count of bases not matched to a gene: 11. The CDR3 coding sequence is TGTGCCAGCAGCCATCTCGGGGGGGCAATCGCAGATACGCAGTATTTT. It codes for CASSHLGGAIADTQYF.

This chain connects TRBV5-1 to TRBJ2-5; 7 positions agree with TRBD2. The CDR3 contains 14 residues. Germline V gives CDR1 SGHRS, CDR2 YFSETQ. V lost 2 bases, J lost 5 bases, and 6 bases stayed unmatched. The CDR3 DNA is TGCGCCAGCAGCTTCCAGGACGGGGGGGAGACCCAGTACTTC. Its protein product is CASSFQDGGETQYF.

As to this clone: The sample contains more than one DNA sequence encoding this CDR3. This sequence joins TRBV7-9 and TRBJ1-3; 7 bases map to TRBD1. The ends lost 5 bases at V and 0 bases at J; junction bases unmatched: 4. Germline-derived CDR1 and CDR2 are SEHNR and FQNEAQ (reference sequence). CDR3 length equals 15 residues. The CDR3 bases are TGTGCCAGCAGCCCCAGGGGGAACTCTGGAAACACCATATATTTT. Its translation: CASSPRGNSGNTIYF.

This chain links TRBV2 with TRBJ1-1, with a tentative D call TRBD1 (5 bases). The CDR3 length is 14 residues. The germline CDR1 and CDR2 sequences are SNHLY and FYNNEI. V lost 1 base and J lost 3, with 9 bases in between. CDR3 loop: CASSEEGIYTEAFF. The CDR3, as DNA: TGTGCCAGCAGTGAAGAGGGGATATACACTGAAGCTTTCTTT. Based on the CDR3 plus reference TRBV2 and TRBJ1-1, the full variable domain is EPEVTQTPSHQVTQMGQEVILRCVPISNHLYFYWYRQILGQKVEFLVSFYNNEISEKSEIFDDQFSVERPDGSNFTLKIRSTKLEDSAMYFCASSEEGIYTEAFFGQGTRLTVV.

The rearrangement links TRBV13 to TRBJ2-7, with a possible D match to TRBD1 (6 bases). This CDR3 contains 12 residues. Germline lookup yields CDR1 PRHDT and CDR2 FYEKMQ (reference sequence). V was clipped by 3 bases and J by 3 bases, with 6 bases between them. CDR3 nucleotide sequence: TGTGCCAGCAGCTTGACAGGCTACGAGCAGTACTTC. This translates into CASSLTGYEQYF.

The chain is built from TRBV19 and TRBJ2-1; 12 nucleotides match TRBD2. The CDR3 consists of 16 residues. In germline, CDR1 is LNHDA, CDR2 SQIVND (reference sequence). V was pared by 4 bases and J by 5 bases, with 6 bases of the junction left unmatched. Written as DNA, the CDR3 is TGTGCCAGTAGTAGATCGACTAGCGGGGGCAACAATGAGCAGTTCTTC. It translates to CASSRSTSGGNNEQFF.